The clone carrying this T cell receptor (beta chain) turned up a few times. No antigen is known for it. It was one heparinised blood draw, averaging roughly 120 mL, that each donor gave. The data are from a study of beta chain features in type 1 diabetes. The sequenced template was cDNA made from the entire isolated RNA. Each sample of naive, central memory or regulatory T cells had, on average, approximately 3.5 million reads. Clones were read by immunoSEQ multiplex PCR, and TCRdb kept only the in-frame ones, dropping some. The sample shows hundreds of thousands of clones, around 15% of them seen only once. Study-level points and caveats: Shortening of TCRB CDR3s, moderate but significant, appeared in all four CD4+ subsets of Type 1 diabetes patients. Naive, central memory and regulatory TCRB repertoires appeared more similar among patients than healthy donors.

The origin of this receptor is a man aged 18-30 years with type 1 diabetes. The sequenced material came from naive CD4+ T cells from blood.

CDR3 in amino acids: CASSLGQGDRWHF. CDR3 in DNA: TGTGCCAGCAGCTTGGGACAGGGGGACCGTTGGCACTTT. V gene TRBV5-4 combines with J gene TRBJ1-6, with 9 bases fitting TRBD1. The CDR3 spans 13 residues. Germline lookup yields CDR1 SGHNT and CDR2 YYREEE (reference sequence). The junction had 8 bases not matched to a gene; V was cut back by 0 bases and J by 19 bases. The complete variable domain, with remaining parts taken from reference TRBV5-4 and TRBJ1-6, reads ETGVTQSPTHLIKTRGQQVTLRCSSQSGHNTVSWYQQALGQGPQFIFQYYREEENGRGNFPPRFSGLQFPNYSSELNVNALELDDSALYLCASSLGQGDRWHFGNGTRLTVT.